Each of the 14 T cell receptor beta chains below was sequenced from the same sample in a study of regulatory T cells in long-lasting Graves disease. The time point denotes: persistent/refractory GD, antithyroid drugs over 5 years with positive TRAb. Construction of the TCR library relied on RNA isolated from PBMCs. Through Arm-PCR of CDR3 regions and iRepertoire HTBI primers, TCR beta libraries were built. Each CDR3 protein is one row after TCRdb ran MiXCR on the multiplex PCR reads. The sample lists under 350,000 distinct CDR3 sequences; roughly a fifth were seen once. The input for sequencing was peripheral blood mononuclear cells (PBMCs), taken when the disease was refractory, from a patient treated with antithyroid drugs. Every receptor here comes from a female donor with Graves disease.

The rearrangement uses TRBV27 and TRBJ2-7; TRBD2 might be the D (6 bases). This CDR3 spans 12 amino acids. Between the trimmed V and J ends, which lost 10 bases and 3 bases, there was a span of 13 bases. Germline CDR1 is MNHEY and CDR2 is SMNVEV (reference sequence). The DNA of the CDR3 is TGTGCCACCTTGGGAGGCGGCTACGAGCAGTACTTC. It translates to CATLGGGYEQYF.

This rearrangement joins TRBV27 to TRBJ1-2, with D possibly being TRBD1 (6 bases). CDR3 size: 15 residues. Trimming removed 7 bases at V and 8 bases at J, with 23 bases between. Germline V gene data show CDR1 as MNHEY and CDR2 as SMNVEV (reference sequence). The CDR3 DNA reads TGTGCCAGCAAGATGTCAGGGGCAGAGACGTTCGGCTACACCTTC. Residues: CASKMSGAETFGYTF.

This sequence joins TRBV27 and TRBJ1-1, with a tentative D call TRBD1 (6 bases). V was trimmed by 6 bases and J by 0 bases, leaving 20 bases between them. Germline CDR1 reads MNHEY; CDR2 reads SMNVEV (reference sequence). The CDR3 extends over 17 amino acids. CDR3 region: CASRVAQGSFVNTEAFF. CDR3 DNA sequence: TGTGCCAGCAGGGTCGCGCAGGGGTCATTCGTGAACACTGAAGCTTTCTTT.

At least ten counts were recorded for this clonotype. The chain's CDR3 is CAISESTGNSEAFF. CDR3 in DNA: TGTGCCATCAGTGAGTCCACAGGGAATTCTGAAGCTTTCTTT. The gene calls are TRBV10-3 and TRBJ1-1; tentatively, D is TRBD1 (6 bases). The length of the CDR3 is 14 residues. Trimming took off 0 bases at V and 6 bases at J, with 11 bases between the two ends. CDR1 and CDR2 (germline): ENHRY, SYGVKD.

The table lists this clonotype with a few counts. The chain employs TRBV20-1 and TRBJ2-5; 7 bases line up with TRBD2. This CDR3 contains 15 residues. Germline lookup yields CDR1 DFQATT and CDR2 SNEGSKA (reference sequence). Unmatched junction bases numbered 4, after V lost 0 bases and J lost 0 bases. CDR3 region: CSARDLGTNQETQYF. In DNA, the CDR3 is TGCAGTGCTAGAGACCTCGGGACTAACCAAGAGACCCAGTACTTC.

The V and J genes are TRBV19 and TRBJ1-5, with unresolved D. The CDR3 is made up of 14 amino acids. Germline CDR1 LNHDA, CDR2 SQIVND (reference sequence). The V end was cut by 6 bases, the J end by 3 bases, with 12 bases between. The CDR3 sequence is CASRERQANQPQHF. CDR3 in DNA: TGTGCCAGTAGGGAACGACAAGCCAATCAGCCCCAGCATTTT.

The gene calls are TRBV10-2 and TRBJ2-7; the match to TRBD2 covers 12 bases. Germline trimming cut 6 bases from V and 3 bases from J; bases unmatched to any gene: 3. CDR1 is WSHSY, CDR2 SAAADI, per germline. This CDR3 spans 14 amino acids. The CDR3 loop reads CASRGTSGYYEQYF. The CDR3 DNA reads as TGCGCCAGCAGGGGGACTAGCGGGTACTACGAGCAGTACTTC.

The V and J genes are TRBV2 and TRBJ2-3; 14 positions agree with TRBD2. Germline CDR1 and CDR2: SNHLY and FYNNEI. The CDR3 has 15 amino acids. The V gene end was trimmed by 7 bases and the J gene end by 5 bases; junction bases not matched to a gene: 5. DNA for the CDR3: TGTGCCAGCATAGGGACTAGCGGGAGTGGAGATACGCAGTATTTT. Translated: CASIGTSGSGDTQYF.

This clonotype was observed many times. The chain uses TRBV3-1 and TRBJ1-6; D is unclear. V shed 0 bases and J shed 8 bases, with 2 bases lying between them. Germline V CDR1 and CDR2: LGHDT, YNNKEL (reference sequence). This CDR3 region has 12 residues. CDR3 DNA: TGTGCCAGCAGCCAAGAGTATTCACCCCTCCACTTT. Its protein product is CASSQEYSPLHF.

This clonotype was detected ten times or more. V usage is TRBV6-1 and J usage is TRBJ1-1, with TRBD1 as a possible D gene (6 bases). Per germline, CDR1 MNHNS and CDR2 SASEGT. Trimming took 0 bases from V and 9 from J, leaving 17 bases between them. The CDR3 extends over 15 amino acids. CDR3 bases: TGTGCCAGCAGTGAAGCTCCGGGGGCGACGACTAAAGCTTTCTTT. As protein: CASSEAPGATTKAFF.

The CDR3: CAWSLFSGYQETQYF. As DNA, the CDR3 is TGTGCCTGGAGTCTCTTTTCGGGGTACCAAGAGACCCAGTACTTC. The V gene is TRBV30, the J gene TRBJ2-5; D perhaps matches TRBD2 (5 bases). Between the trimmed V and J ends, which lost 2 bases and 0 bases, there was a span of 13 bases. Germline loops: CDR1 GTSNPN, CDR2 SVGIG (reference sequence). CDR3 length equals 15 residues. Using reference TRBV30 and TRBJ2-5 for the parts outside the CDR3, the full variable domain is SQTIHQWPATLVQPVGSPLSLECTVEGTSNPNLYWYRQAAGRGLQLLFYSVGIGQISSEVPQNLSASRPQDRQFILSSKKLLLSDSGFYLCAWSLFSGYQETQYFGPGTRLLVL.

The chain employs TRBV30 and TRBJ1-2; no clear D gene. In germline, CDR1 is GTSNPN, CDR2 SVGIG (reference sequence). Between the trimmed V and J ends, which lost 0 bases and 4 bases, there was a span of 12 bases. This CDR3 is 14 amino acids long. CDR3: CAWSVVLRGYGYTF. The DNA of the CDR3 is TGTGCCTGGAGTGTAGTCTTACGGGGCTATGGCTACACCTTC.

This clonotype has only a few counts. The chain uses TRBV19 and TRBJ2-2; the match to TRBD1 covers 10 bases. CDR1 LNHDA and CDR2 SQIVND come from the germline V gene (reference sequence). The CDR3 is 16 amino acids. Trimming removed 3 bases from V and 3 bases from J; junction bases left unmatched: 4. The CDR3 region is CASSMRDRGDTGELFF. In DNA, the CDR3 is TGTGCCAGTAGTATGCGGGACAGGGGCGACACCGGGGAGCTGTTTTTT.

Concerning this clonotype itself: A much larger clone sits a single nucleotide away, making a read error possible. V and J are TRBV9 and TRBJ2-4; TRBD2 might be the D (5 bases). The CDR3 runs to 13 residues. Germline V CDR1 and CDR2: SGDLS, YYNGEE. The CDR3 DNA follows: TGTGCCAGCAGCGCCCAGAGCGGAAACATTCCGTACTTC. This codes for CASSAQSGNIPYF.